A selection of T cell receptor beta chains follows, all from one sample in a study of shared clonotypes between healthy human individuals. The method was immunoSEQ multiplex PCR; TCRdb's version includes in-frame clones alone and lacks a portion of them. The top ten hold 0.95% to 1.5% of the sample, which has approximately 1,500,000 clones, about 96% seen once. Sequenced sample: naive CD4+ T cells sorted from blood. These receptors originate from a man aged 25 to 40 in good health. Both conserved end residues are part of each CDR3. The D gene is left open where the match is weak. Only part of the rows carry a size: once, few, many, or a class if the clone is expanded.

>TRBV27|TRBJ2-1|-|13|-
CASGRGGYNEQFF
TGTGCCAGCGGCAGGGGGGGGTACAATGAGCAGTTCTTC
>TRBV29-1|TRBJ1-2|-|15|-
CSVVRAVEGSGGYTF
TGCAGCGTTGTCAGGGCGGTTGAAGGTTCGGGTGGCTACACCTTC
>TRBV28|TRBJ1-1|-|14|TRBD1
CASSSGAGGPEAFF
TGTGCCAGCAGCAGCGGTGCAGGGGGACCAGAAGCTTTCTTT
>TRBV2|TRBJ1-1|-|14|TRBD1
CASRGTGASTEAFF
TGTGCCAGCAGGGGGACAGGCGCTAGCACTGAAGCTTTCTTT
>TRBV10-1|TRBJ2-6|-|15|-
CASSESGSGANVLTF
TGCGCCAGCAGTGAGTCAGGGTCTGGGGCCAACGTCCTGACTTTC
>TRBV2|TRBJ1-1|-|13|-
CATFMGAGTEAFF
TGTGCCACCTTTATGGGGGCAGGGACTGAAGCTTTCTTT
>TRBV5-1|TRBJ2-7|-|14|-
CASSPLGVHYEQYF
TGCGCCAGCAGCCCGTTGGGAGTTCACTACGAGCAGTACTTC
>TRBV27|TRBJ1-4|once|14|TRBD1
CASSGGRGGEKLFF
TGTGCCAGCAGTGGGGGACGAGGGGGCGAAAAACTGTTTTTT
>TRBV2|TRBJ2-1|-|14|-
CASHRTDWANEQFF
TGTGCCAGCCACCGGACGGACTGGGCCAATGAGCAGTTCTTC
>TRBV5-5|TRBJ2-7|-|14|-
CASTVVAGGYEQYF
TGTGCCAGCACTGTGGTGGCTGGAGGCTACGAGCAGTACTTC
>TRBV6-1|TRBJ1-5|-|15|-
CASSDRDFANQPQHF
TGTGCCAGCAGTGACCGGGACTTCGCAAATCAGCCCCAGCATTTT
>TRBV5-4|TRBJ2-7|once|17|TRBD2
CASSLAGLADKSYEQYF
TGTGCCAGCAGCTTGGCAGGACTAGCGGATAAGTCCTACGAGCAGTACTTC
>TRBV5-1|TRBJ2-1|-|14|-
CASSLVGQGGEQFF
TGCGCCAGCAGCTTGGTGGGCCAGGGAGGTGAGCAGTTCTTC
>TRBV5-5|TRBJ2-2|-|16|TRBD2
CASRLLAGRDTGELFF
TGTGCCAGCAGATTACTAGCGGGACGTGACACCGGGGAGCTGTTTTTT
>TRBV12-5|TRBJ2-3|few|14|-
CASGLGTSTDTQYF
TGTGCTAGTGGTTTGGGGACTAGCACAGATACGCAGTATTTT
>TRBV30|TRBJ2-7|-|12|-
CAWMQGSYEQYF
TGTGCCTGGATGCAGGGCTCCTACGAGCAGTACTTC
>TRBV7-2|TRBJ2-1|-|15|TRBD2
CASSPSGNAYNEQFF
TGTGCCAGCAGCCCCAGCGGGAATGCCTACAATGAGCAGTTCTTC
>TRBV5-1|TRBJ2-2|once|15|-
CASSLGTADTGELFF
TGCGCCAGCAGCTTGGGGACAGCGGACACCGGGGAGCTGTTTTTT
>TRBV18|TRBJ2-7|-|15|TRBD2
CASSPSGLAGVEQYF
TGTGCCAGCTCACCAAGCGGACTAGCGGGAGTCGAGCAGTACTTC
>TRBV7-9|TRBJ1-2|few|15|-
CASSLMTVSNYGYTF
TGTGCCAGCAGCCTTATGACAGTGTCGAACTATGGCTACACCTTC
>TRBV19|TRBJ2-1|-|16|-
CASSIIFTGSYNEQFF
TGTGCCAGTAGTATCATCTTTACAGGCTCCTACAATGAGCAGTTCTTC
>TRBV2|TRBJ1-3|-|13|-
CATVTNLGNTIYF
TGTGCCACCGTGACCAATCTGGGAAACACCATATATTTT